These 29 T cell receptor beta chains were all obtained from the same sample, sequenced in a study of response to subunit inactivated influenza vaccine. TCRdb passed the RT-PCR reads through MiXCR, listing each CDR3 protein once. The table lists some 570,000 distinct CDR3 sequences, approximately 10% of them singletons. In addition, the sample was reused for a study of T cells expressing NK-cell markers. That paper adds: cDNA encoding TCR beta was synthesized via 5'RACE template switching incorporating UMIs.

Sequences were derived from PBMCs from blood, sampled on the day of vaccination. These receptors were obtained from a man in his forties or fifties who received an inactivated influenza vaccine.

The V and J genes are TRBV7-2 and TRBJ2-5; D not certain. Germline loops: CDR1 SGHTA, CDR2 FQGNSA. CDR3 length: 12 residues. Trimming pared 3 bases from V and 5 bases from J, leaving 7 bases between. CDR3: CASSFFSETQYF. DNA for the CDR3: TGTGCCAGCAGCTTTTTTTCTGAGACCCAGTACTTC.

This clonotype was picked up a small number of times. This chain connects TRBV11-1 to TRBJ2-7, with a weak D call TRBD1 (6 bases). The germline CDR1 and CDR2 sequences are SGHAT and FQDESV (reference sequence). V was shortened by 0 bases and J by 0 bases, with 24 bases between the two germline ends. The CDR3 runs to 20 residues. The CDR3 protein is CASSLAMGWGRPNFSYEQYF. Written as DNA, the CDR3 is TGTGCCAGCAGCTTAGCGATGGGTTGGGGGCGCCCCAACTTCTCCTACGAGCAGTACTTC.

The V call is TRBV5-1, the J call TRBJ1-2; D gene ambiguous. V shed 0 bases and J shed 3 bases, with 9 bases lying between them. The CDR3 loop spans 14 amino acids. Germline V gives CDR1 SGHRS, CDR2 YFSETQ. The CDR3, as DNA: TGCGCCAGCAGCTTGGCCACAACAGACTATGGCTACACCTTC. Its translation is CASSLATTDYGYTF.

This clonotype has more than one count but fewer than ten. V is TRBV6-2 or TRBV6-3 and J is TRBJ2-1; no definite D call. Germline CDR1 is MNHEY and CDR2 is SVGEGT. The germline V and J ends were trimmed by 1 base and 0 bases, with 7 bases remaining between them. CDR3 length: 15 residues. This CDR3 reads CASSYFLLSYNEQFF. For the CDR3, the DNA is TGTGCCAGCAGTTACTTCCTCCTCTCCTACAATGAGCAGTTCTTC.

This clonotype was seen a few times. This rearrangement joins TRBV29-1 to TRBJ2-4; possibly TRBD1 for D (6 bases). This CDR3 region has 13 residues. Deletions cut 5 bases from V and 4 bases from J, with 12 bases between. The germline gives CDR1 SQVTM, CDR2 ANQGSEA. The CDR3 DNA follows: TGCAGCGTTCGGCGGACAGCAAAAAACATTCAGTACTTC. Encoded protein: CSVRRTAKNIQYF.

This rearrangement joins TRBV19 to TRBJ1-5; 8 nucleotides agree with TRBD1. Germline values: CDR1 LNHDA, CDR2 SQIVND (reference sequence). The CDR3 runs to 18 residues. Trimming at V came to 0 bases and at J to 0 bases, leaving 7 bases not matched to a gene. The CDR3 DNA sequence: TGTGCCAGTAGTATAGATCTCCAGGGGGCTAATAGCAATCAGCCCCAGCATTTT. It yields the protein CASSIDLQGANSNQPQHF.

This sequence joins TRBV3-1 and TRBJ2-2, with 10 bases fitting TRBD1. V dropped 4 bases and J dropped 6; count of bases not matched to a gene: 8. The CDR3 covers 16 residues. The germline CDR1 and CDR2 sequences are LGHDT and YNNKEL (reference sequence). The CDR3 DNA follows: TGTGCCAGCAGCCGAGGACAGGGGGAAGGCGCCGGGGAGCTGTTTTTT. Amino acids: CASSRGQGEGAGELFF. The full variable domain, rest sourced from reference TRBV3-1 and TRBJ2-2, is DTAVSQTPKYLVTQMGNDKSIKCEQNLGHDTMYWYKQDSKKFLKIMFSYNNKELIINETVPNRFSPKSPDKAHLNLHINSLELGDSAVYFCASSRGQGEGAGELFFGEGSRLTVL.

This clonotype occurred many times. The chain employs TRBV9 and TRBJ2-3; 7 bases map to TRBD2. CDR3 length equals 15 residues. The V segment lost 2 bases and the J segment 1 base; nucleotides outside the gene matches: 4. Germline values: CDR1 SGDLS, CDR2 YYNGEE. CDR3 nucleotide sequence: TGTGCCAGCAGCGTCTCGGCGGGGGGCACAGATACGCAGTATTTT. Translated, it gives CASSVSAGGTDTQYF. Full variable domain (remainder filled in from reference TRBV9 and TRBJ2-3): DSGVTQTPKHLITATGQRVTLRCSPRSGDLSVYWYQQSLDQGLQFLIQYYNGEERAKGNILERFSAQQFPDLHSELNLSSLELGDSALYFCASSVSAGGTDTQYFGPGTRLTVL.

This clonotype was observed a handful of times. The V and J genes are TRBV6-2 or TRBV6-3 and TRBJ2-3; the D gene is possibly TRBD1 (6 bases). Trimming took off 6 bases at V and 3 bases at J, with 19 bases between the two ends. The CDR3 extends over 16 amino acids. Per germline, CDR1 MNHEY and CDR2 SVGEGT. DNA of the CDR3: TGTGCCAGCAGATATACCGGGACATCCATTACAGATACGCAGTATTTT. The encoded protein is CASRYTGTSITDTQYF.

This clonotype was seen more than once but under ten times. The V call is TRBV12-3 or TRBV12-4, the J call TRBJ1-5, with D perhaps matching TRBD1 (5 bases). The CDR3 is 13 amino acids. Trimming removed 4 bases at V and 7 bases at J, with 11 bases between. CDR3 region: CASSWARAQPQHF. The CDR3 DNA reads TGTGCCAGCAGTTGGGCCAGGGCGCAGCCCCAGCATTTT.

The V gene is TRBV5-1, the J gene TRBJ2-5; D is unclear. The V end was cut by 2 bases, the J end by 5 bases, with 10 bases between. The CDR3 extends over 13 amino acids. Germline CDR1 reads SGHRS; CDR2 reads YFSETQ. This CDR3 reads CASSLRASETQYF. CDR3 in DNA: TGCGCCAGCAGCTTAAGAGCCAGCGAGACCCAGTACTTC.

The table lists this clonotype with many counts. The rearrangement uses TRBV7-2 and TRBJ2-3, with 8 nucleotides matching TRBD1. Germline V lookup: CDR1 SGHTA, CDR2 FQGNSA. V was pared by 5 bases and J by 5 bases, with 6 bases of the junction left unmatched. This CDR3 is 14 amino acids long. This CDR3 reads CASSLPGQVDTQYF. The CDR3 DNA follows: TGTGCCAGCAGCCTCCCGGGACAGGTAGATACGCAGTATTTT.

This sequence joins TRBV12-3 or TRBV12-4 and TRBJ2-1; 8 bases match TRBD2. The CDR3 length is 17 residues. Trimming took 8 bases from V and 1 from J; bases not matched to a gene: 13. The CDR3 here is CASEPLTLAGSYNEQFF. CDR3 nucleotides: TGTGCCAGCGAACCCCTGACCTTAGCGGGATCCTACAATGAGCAGTTCTTC.

This chain uses TRBV25-1 with TRBJ1-2; possible D gene TRBD1, 5 bases. Germline CDR1 MGHDK, CDR2 SYGVNS. V lost 6 bases, J lost 4 bases, and 15 bases lay in between. This CDR3 region has 14 residues. The CDR3 loop reads CASSQQGVLYGYTF. The CDR3 bases are TGTGCCAGCAGCCAGCAGGGCGTCCTCTATGGCTACACCTTC.

This clonotype was recorded many times. This rearrangement joins TRBV29-1 to TRBJ2-1, with TRBD1 matching over 8 bases. Germline CDR1 SQVTM, CDR2 ANQGSEA. The CDR3 is 15 amino acids. The ends lost 6 bases at V and 1 base at J; junction bases unmatched: 8. CDR3 in amino acids: CSVLTGVESYNEQFF. CDR3 DNA: TGCAGCGTCCTGACAGGGGTTGAGTCCTACAATGAGCAGTTCTTC.

The J gene is TRBJ2-7, the V gene TRBV12-3 or TRBV12-4, with 8 bases fitting TRBD1. Unmatched junction bases numbered 8, after V lost 4 bases and J lost 6 bases. The CDR3 length is 14 residues. Here the CDR3 DNA reads TGTGCCAGCAGTTATCAGGGGGCAGTCTCCGAGCAGTACTTC. Translated: CASSYQGAVSEQYF.

The sample holds many counts of this clonotype. At one end the junction does not follow the germline gene, possibly because of a read error. The V call is TRBV7-7, the J call TRBJ2-7, with D perhaps TRBD1 (6 bases). This CDR3 region has 14 residues. CDR1 and CDR2 from the germline V gene are SSHAT and FNYEAQ (reference sequence). In nucleotides, the CDR3 is TGTGCTAGCAGCCCCTCGACAGGACTCTACGAGCAGTACTTC. It is translated as CASSPSTGLYEQYF.

This rearrangement joins TRBV11-2 to TRBJ1-2; 11 bases match TRBD1. Trimming at V came to 0 bases and at J to 7 bases, leaving 10 bases not matched to a gene. Germline values: CDR1 SGHAT, CDR2 FQNNGV. The CDR3 covers 17 residues. CDR3 DNA: TGTGCCAGCAGCTTAGAACCCTTCAGGACAGGGGGCGGTGGCTACACCTTC. This sequence encodes CASSLEPFRTGGGGYTF.

The chain couples TRBV19 to TRBJ2-1; 8 nucleotides agree with TRBD2. In germline, CDR1 is LNHDA, CDR2 SQIVND (reference sequence). The CDR3 length is 15 residues. Losses at the gene ends were 6 bases for V and 4 bases for J; bases not matched to a gene: 8. The CDR3 protein is CASRQTGGWYNEQFF. CDR3 sequence (DNA): TGTGCCAGTAGGCAGACGGGAGGGTGGTACAATGAGCAGTTCTTC.

This clonotype was observed a few times. The chain links TRBV10-3 to TRBJ2-2; TRBD2 matches at 7 bases. The CDR3 spans 16 residues. CDR1 and CDR2 from the germline V gene are ENHRY and SYGVKD. J gave up 1 base and V 10 bases, and 12 bases lay outside the gene matches. CDR3 residues: CATVSGGRENTGELFF. The CDR3 bases are TGTGCCACCGTATCCGGCGGGAGAGAGAACACCGGGGAGCTGTTTTTT.

The chain combines TRBV20-1 with TRBJ2-3; perhaps TRBD2 as D (5 bases). The CDR3 loop spans 14 amino acids. Germline V gene lookup returns CDR1 DFQATT and CDR2 SNEGSKA (reference sequence). V shed 4 bases and J shed 2 bases, with 13 bases lying between them. The CDR3 protein is CSANAGVLTDTQYF. CDR3 DNA sequence: TGCAGTGCTAACGCCGGGGTACTCACAGATACGCAGTATTTT.

The V gene is TRBV20-1, the J gene TRBJ1-1, with 11 bases fitting TRBD1. V shed 0 bases and J 8 bases; nucleotides not matched to a gene: 8. This CDR3 is 15 amino acids long. Germline assignment: CDR1 DFQATT and CDR2 SNEGSKA (reference sequence). The CDR3 here is CSARDGRRTGGEAFF. The CDR3 DNA reads as TGCAGTGCTAGAGACGGCAGGAGGACAGGGGGCGAAGCTTTCTTT.

The chain is built from TRBV28 and TRBJ1-1; maybe TRBD1 (5 bases). CDR1 is MDHEN, CDR2 SYDVKM, per germline. Trimming removed 3 bases from V and 0 bases from J, with 14 bases in between. The CDR3 runs to 16 residues. CDR3 sequence reads: CASSFIAGTLNTEAFF. Written as DNA, the CDR3 is TGTGCCAGCAGTTTTATCGCAGGGACGCTGAACACTGAAGCTTTCTTT. The complete variable domain, with remaining parts taken from reference TRBV28 and TRBJ1-1, reads DVKVTQSSRYLVKRTGEKVFLECVQDMDHENMFWYRQDPGLGLRLIYFSYDVKMKEKGDIPEGYSVSREKKERFSLILESASTNQTSMYLCASSFIAGTLNTEAFFGQGTRLTVV.

The V call is TRBV9, the J call TRBJ2-2, with unresolved D. CDR1 SGDLS and CDR2 YYNGEE come from the germline V gene. CDR3 length equals 14 residues. The ends were cut back, 0 bases at V and 1 base at J, with 4 bases in the middle. In DNA, the CDR3 is TGTGCCAGCAGCGTAGTTCAGAACACCGGGGAGCTGTTTTTT. Amino acid sequence: CASSVVQNTGELFF.

Only a few counts were recorded for this clonotype. The V call is TRBV7-2, the J call TRBJ2-5; D is uncertain. CDR1 and CDR2 (germline): SGHTA, FQGNSA. V was trimmed by 5 bases and J by 9 bases, leaving 13 bases between them. There are 12 residues in the CDR3. This CDR3 is CASSPSVGPQYF. The CDR3 coding sequence is TGTGCCAGCAGCCCCTCGGTAGGGCCCCAGTACTTC. Based on the CDR3 plus reference TRBV7-2 and TRBJ2-5, the full variable domain is GAGVSQSPSNKVTEKGKDVELRCDPISGHTALYWYRQSLGQGLEFLIYFQGNSAPDKSGLPSDRFSAERTGGSVSTLTIQRTQQEDSAVYLCASSPSVGPQYFGPGTRLLVL.

This clonotype was seen a handful of times. The chain recombines TRBV20-1 with TRBJ2-5, with a weak D call TRBD1 (5 bases). The V and J ends lost 4 bases and 9 bases respectively, with 15 bases between them. The length of the CDR3 is 12 residues. Germline V lookup: CDR1 DFQATT, CDR2 SNEGSKA (reference sequence). The CDR3 DNA reads TGCAGTGCTACGCAGGGCCCGCTATCCCAGTACTTC. This sequence encodes CSATQGPLSQYF.

The chain is built from TRBV9 and TRBJ2-5; D is possibly TRBD1 or TRBD2 (5 bases each). The germline gives CDR1 SGDLS, CDR2 YYNGEE. V lost 4 bases, J lost 3 bases, and 10 bases lay in between. This CDR3 contains 13 residues. For the CDR3, the DNA is TGTGCCAGCAGCATGGGGGTGGAAGAGACCCAGTACTTC. It specifies CASSMGVEETQYF.

The V call is TRBV29-1, the J call TRBJ1-1, with D unclear. The CDR3 covers 13 residues. V lost 1 base and J lost 9, with 15 bases in between. CDR1 is SQVTM, CDR2 ANQGSEA, per germline. The CDR3 nucleotides are TGCAGCGTTGAAGGTCGGGCCCATCGGAAAGCTTTCTTT. It codes for CSVEGRAHRKAFF.

The chain employs TRBV20-1 and TRBJ2-2; TRBD2 agrees at 9 bases. CDR3 length: 15 amino acids. CDR1 is DFQATT and CDR2 is SNEGSKA in the germline V gene (reference sequence). Trimming took 1 base from V and 7 from J; bases not matched to a gene: 7. The CDR3 here is CSARGSGRTSGELFF. The CDR3 region has the DNA TGCAGTGCTAGAGGTAGCGGGAGAACCAGCGGGGAGCTGTTTTTT.